Each of the 10 T cell receptor beta chains below was sequenced from the same sample in a study of glioma-infiltrating T cells. TCR alpha and beta CDR3 regions were amplified from RNA using iRepertoire nested multiplex PCR. One entry per CDR3 protein, called by TCRdb with MiXCR from the multiplex PCR reads. This table has 300,000 to 450,000 distinct CDR3 sequences, around 38% appearing once. The sample consisted of glioma tissue, nonneoplastic brain tissue, or PBMCs (not recorded which). Receptor source: a human donor with low-grade glioma or glioblastoma, undergoing nonglioma brain surgery, or in good health (not recorded which).

The chain combines TRBV7-2 with TRBJ2-7; D may be TRBD2 (6 bases). Between the trimmed V and J ends, which lost 1 base and 7 bases, there was a span of 11 bases. The CDR3 extends over 13 amino acids. Germline CDR1 is SGHTA and CDR2 is FQGNSA. CDR3 in amino acids: CASSLGGIREQYF. The CDR3 DNA sequence: TGTGCCAGCAGCTTAGGCGGGATTAGGGAGCAGTACTTC.

V gene TRBV19 combines with J gene TRBJ2-1, with D tentatively TRBD2 (6 bases). The CDR3 contains 16 residues. Trimming pared 1 base from V and 1 base from J, leaving 11 bases between. Per germline, CDR1 LNHDA and CDR2 SQIVND (reference sequence). The CDR3 region has the DNA TGTGCCAGTAGTATAGCGGATAGCGGATCCTACAATGAGCAGTTCTTC. Translating it yields CASSIADSGSYNEQFF.

The V call is TRBV6-1, the J call TRBJ2-5, with TRBD2 matching over 7 bases. With 6 bases clipped from V and 4 bases from J, the junction kept 14 bases outside the gene matches. CDR1 is MNHNS and CDR2 is SASEGT in the germline V gene. CDR3 length: 16 residues. CDR3 region: CASRTPGLPGGETQYF. The CDR3 nucleotides read TGTGCCAGCAGAACCCCTGGGTTACCGGGAGGAGAGACCCAGTACTTC.

This clonotype was recorded a few times. This rearrangement joins TRBV6-5 to TRBJ1-3; D is uncertain. The CDR3 has 17 residues. V lost 6 bases to trimming and J lost 0 bases, with 18 bases between them. The germline CDR1 and CDR2 sequences are MNHEY and SVGAGI. CDR3 protein: CASSRRPYSSSGNTIYF. The CDR3 region has the DNA TGTGCCAGCAGCCGCCGTCCATACTCGAGCTCTGGAAACACCATATATTTT.

With respect to this clonotype: One base away lies a much larger clone, so this may be a sequencing read error. V is TRBV6-2 or TRBV6-3 and J is TRBJ2-2; no reliable D call. The CDR3 sequence is 12 residues long. Trimming took off 6 bases at V and 10 bases at J, with 12 bases between the two ends. The germline gives CDR1 MNHEY, CDR2 SVGEGT. The CDR3 spells CASRPQGQELFF. The CDR3 DNA is TGTGCCAGCAGACCACAAGGGCAGGAGCTGTTTTTT.

This clonotype was observed a few times. The J gene is TRBJ1-5, the V gene TRBV28, with 9 bases aligning to TRBD1. With V trimmed by 5 bases and J by 4 bases, 12 bases remained unmatched. From germline, CDR1 is MDHEN and CDR2 SYDVKM. The CDR3 is made up of 17 amino acids. The CDR3 DNA follows: TGTGCCAGCAGTCTAGATAGACAGGGGGAACGTAATCAGCCCCAGCATTTT. Amino acids: CASSLDRQGERNQPQHF.

There are many counts of this clonotype. The chain couples TRBV6-2 or TRBV6-3 to TRBJ1-2; 7 bases fit TRBD1. The J segment lost 5 bases and the V segment lost 7 bases, leaving 10 bases of the junction unmatched. Germline V gene data show CDR1 as MNHEY and CDR2 as SVGEGT. The CDR3 runs to 14 residues. CDR3 DNA sequence: TGTGCCAGCACGCTTTCCGGGACAGCATATGGCTACACCTTC. Translated: CASTLSGTAYGYTF.

This clonotype was observed a handful of times. This chain connects TRBV6-1 to TRBJ1-5, with a possible D match to TRBD1 (5 bases). Germline assignment: CDR1 MNHNS and CDR2 SASEGT. The V end was cut by 7 bases, the J end by 5 bases, with 12 bases between. The CDR3 is made up of 13 amino acids. CDR3 bases: TGTGCCAGCAAGGGGCGCGGACATCAGCCCCAGCATTTT. It codes for CASKGRGHQPQHF.

A word on this clonotype: This may arise from a read error, as a much more abundant clone is one base away. V is TRBV6-2 or TRBV6-3 and J is TRBJ2-5; D is ambiguous. This CDR3 region has 14 residues. Germline CDR1 is MNHEY and CDR2 is SVGEGT. CDR3 sequence reads: CASRLDGFQETRYF. The CDR3 bases are TGTGCCAGCAGGCTCGACGGCTTCCAAGAGACCCGGTACTTC.

The V and J genes are TRBV27 and TRBJ2-2; D gene unclear. This CDR3 has 14 residues. Deletions cut 4 bases from V and 1 base from J, with 7 bases between. Germline V gene data show CDR1 as MNHEY and CDR2 as SMNVEV (reference sequence). CDR3 in amino acids: CASSSYKNTGELFF. CDR3 nucleotide sequence: TGTGCCAGCAGTTCCTACAAGAACACCGGGGAGCTGTTTTTT.